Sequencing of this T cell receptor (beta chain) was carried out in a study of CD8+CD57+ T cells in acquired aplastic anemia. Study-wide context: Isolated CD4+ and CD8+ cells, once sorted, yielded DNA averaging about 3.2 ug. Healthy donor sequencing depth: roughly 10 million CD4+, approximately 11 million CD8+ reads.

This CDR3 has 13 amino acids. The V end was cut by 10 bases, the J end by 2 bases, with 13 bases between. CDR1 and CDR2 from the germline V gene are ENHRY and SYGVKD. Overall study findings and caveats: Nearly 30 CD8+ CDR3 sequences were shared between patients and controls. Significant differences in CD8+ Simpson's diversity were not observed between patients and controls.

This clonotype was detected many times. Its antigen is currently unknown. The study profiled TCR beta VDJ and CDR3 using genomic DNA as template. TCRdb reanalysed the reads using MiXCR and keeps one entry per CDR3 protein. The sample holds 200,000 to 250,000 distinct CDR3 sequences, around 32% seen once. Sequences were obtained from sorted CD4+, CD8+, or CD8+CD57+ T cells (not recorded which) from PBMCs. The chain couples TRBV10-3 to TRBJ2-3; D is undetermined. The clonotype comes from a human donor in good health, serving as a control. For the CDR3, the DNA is TGTGCCACCGGACCGTCTGCCACAGATACGCAGTATTTT. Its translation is CATGPSATDTQYF.